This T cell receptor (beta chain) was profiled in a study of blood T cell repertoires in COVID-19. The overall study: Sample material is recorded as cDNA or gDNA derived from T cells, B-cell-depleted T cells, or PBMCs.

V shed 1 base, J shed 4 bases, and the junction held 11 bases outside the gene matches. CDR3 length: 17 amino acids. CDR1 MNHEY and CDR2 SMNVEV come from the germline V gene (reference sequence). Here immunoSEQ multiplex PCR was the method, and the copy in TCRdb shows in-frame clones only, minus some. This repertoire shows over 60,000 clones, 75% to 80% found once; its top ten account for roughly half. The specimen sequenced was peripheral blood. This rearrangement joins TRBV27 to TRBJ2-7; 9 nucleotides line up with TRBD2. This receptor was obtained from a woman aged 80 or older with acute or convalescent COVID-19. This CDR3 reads CASSLYILAGQYYEQYF. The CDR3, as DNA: TGTGCCAGCAGTTTATATATCCTAGCGGGACAATATTACGAGCAGTACTTC.